The sequence of this TCR beta chain was determined in a study of T cell repertoires in cytomegalovirus infection. Whole-study context: CMV infection plus the matching HLA type was flagged by public TCR beta signatures. Findings and limits, study-wide: Cumulative frequency of public TCR beta families picked out carriers of CMV plus the relevant HLA. In two of eight donors, the top clonotype was HLA-C-restricted CMV-specific.

TCRdb passed the reads through MiXCR, listing each CDR3 protein once. Among roughly 120,000 distinct CDR3 sequences listed, over 9% were seen once. Trimming removed 2 bases from V and 7 bases from J, with 21 bases in between. Per the germline V gene, CDR1 is MNHEY and CDR2 is SMNVEV (reference sequence). The CDR3 consists of 17 residues. This clonotype turned up a few times. What it binds is unknown. The specimen was PBMCs, sequenced either directly or after in vitro stimulation (not recorded which). J is TRBJ2-1 and V is TRBV27; the D is unclear. The clonotype originates from a human donor in good health (CMV status not recorded). Some clones in this sample may be carry-over from other donors' samples. The CDR3 is CASSLIPLGTILNEQFF. CDR3 DNA: TGTGCCAGCAGTTTAATCCCGCTAGGAACCATACTGAATGAGCAGTTCTTC.